Described below is a single TCR beta chain sequence and its context. These data originate in a study of blood T cell repertoires in COVID-19. Whole-study context: Sample material is recorded as cDNA or gDNA derived from T cells, B-cell-depleted T cells, or PBMCs.

CDR3 size: 16 residues. Germline CDR1 and CDR2: GTSNPN and SVGIG (reference sequence). With 3 bases removed from V and 1 base from J, the gap between germline ends came to 15 bases. TCRdb keeps only in-frame clones here, not all; method: immunoSEQ multiplex PCR. The sample has about 320,000 clones; approximately 88% are singletons. Cohorts were determined from participant-reported clinical history. For recovered donors of Cohort 3, there were two negative PCRs, clearance, or symptom resolution. The source of this sequence is a man aged 25 to 45 who had recovered from COVID-19. J is TRBJ2-2 and V is TRBV30; D unclear. Sequenced: PBMCs or T cells enriched from blood (not recorded which). In DNA, the CDR3 is TGTGCCTGGAGGCGAGGTCCGGCGGTGAACACCGGGGAGCTGTTTTTT. This sequence encodes CAWRRGPAVNTGELFF.